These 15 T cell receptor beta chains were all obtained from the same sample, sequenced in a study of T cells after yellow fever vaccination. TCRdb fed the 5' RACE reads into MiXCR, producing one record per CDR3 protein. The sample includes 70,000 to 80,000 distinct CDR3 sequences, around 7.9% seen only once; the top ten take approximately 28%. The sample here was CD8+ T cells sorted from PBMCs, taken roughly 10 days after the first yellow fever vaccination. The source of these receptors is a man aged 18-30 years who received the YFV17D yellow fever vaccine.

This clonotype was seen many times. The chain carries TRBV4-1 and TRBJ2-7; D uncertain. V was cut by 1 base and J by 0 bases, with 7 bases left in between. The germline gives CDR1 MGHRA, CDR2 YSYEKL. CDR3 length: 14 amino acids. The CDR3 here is CASSQGRYSYEQYF. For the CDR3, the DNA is TGCGCCAGCAGCCAAGGCCGCTACTCCTACGAGCAGTACTTC.

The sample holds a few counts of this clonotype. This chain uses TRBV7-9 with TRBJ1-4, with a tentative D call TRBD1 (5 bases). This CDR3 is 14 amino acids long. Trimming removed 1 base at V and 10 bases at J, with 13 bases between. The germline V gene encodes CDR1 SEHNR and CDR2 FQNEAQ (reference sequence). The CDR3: CASSLGGSERKLFF. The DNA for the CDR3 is TGTGCCAGCAGCTTAGGGGGGTCTGAGAGAAAACTGTTTTTT.

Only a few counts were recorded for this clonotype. CDR3 loop: CASADPQGNTEAFF. In nucleotides, the CDR3 is TGTGCCAGCGCCGACCCCCAGGGGAACACTGAAGCTTTCTTT. This chain uses TRBV19 with TRBJ1-1, with D tentatively TRBD1 (5 bases). Trimming cost V 9 bases and J 1 base, with 15 bases left between them. Germline V gives CDR1 LNHDA, CDR2 SQIVND (reference sequence). This CDR3 has 14 residues.

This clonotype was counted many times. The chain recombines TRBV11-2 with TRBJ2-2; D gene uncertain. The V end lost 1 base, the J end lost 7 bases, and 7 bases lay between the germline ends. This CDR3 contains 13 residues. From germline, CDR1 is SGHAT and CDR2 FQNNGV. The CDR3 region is CASSLGIGGELFF. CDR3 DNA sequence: TGTGCCAGCAGCTTAGGGATTGGCGGGGAGCTGTTTTTT.

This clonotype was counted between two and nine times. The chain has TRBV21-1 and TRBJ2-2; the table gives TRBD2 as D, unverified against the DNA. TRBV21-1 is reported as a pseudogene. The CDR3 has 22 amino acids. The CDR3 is CASSQTSKTSGGPRGNTGELFF. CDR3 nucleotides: TGTGCCAGCAGCCAAACCTCTAAGACTAGCGGGGGCCCGAGGGGTAACACCGGGGAGCTGTTTTTT.

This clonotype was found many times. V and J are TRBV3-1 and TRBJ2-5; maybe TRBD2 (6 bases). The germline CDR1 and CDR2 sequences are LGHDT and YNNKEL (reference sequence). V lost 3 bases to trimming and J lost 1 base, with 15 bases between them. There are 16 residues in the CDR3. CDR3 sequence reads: CASSHPGGFGQETQYF. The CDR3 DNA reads TGTGCCAGCAGCCACCCCGGAGGGTTTGGCCAAGAGACCCAGTACTTC.

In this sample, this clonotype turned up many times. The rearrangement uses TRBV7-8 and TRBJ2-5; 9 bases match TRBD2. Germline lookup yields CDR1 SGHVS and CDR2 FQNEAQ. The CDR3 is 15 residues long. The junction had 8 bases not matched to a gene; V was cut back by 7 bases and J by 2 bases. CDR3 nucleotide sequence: TGTGCCAGCATCCTGCGGCGGGGGGGGCAAGAGACCCAGTACTTC. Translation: CASILRRGGQETQYF.

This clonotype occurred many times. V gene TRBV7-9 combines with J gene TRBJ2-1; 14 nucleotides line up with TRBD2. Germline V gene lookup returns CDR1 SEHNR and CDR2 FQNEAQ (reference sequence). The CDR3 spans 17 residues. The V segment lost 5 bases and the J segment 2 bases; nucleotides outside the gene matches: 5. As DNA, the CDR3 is TGTGCCAGCAGCGGGGGACTAGCGGGGGCCACCTACAATGAGCAGTTCTTC. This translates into CASSGGLAGATYNEQFF.

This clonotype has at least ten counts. The DNA of the CDR3 is TGTGCCAGCAGCTTAGTTAGCGGGGGGGCATCAGATACGCAGTATTTT. Residues: CASSLVSGGASDTQYF. The chain couples TRBV7-2 to TRBJ2-3; 11 bases are shared with TRBD2. J lost 4 bases, V lost 1 base, and 4 bases had no gene match. The CDR3 has 16 residues. CDR1 SGHTA and CDR2 FQGNSA come from the germline V gene.

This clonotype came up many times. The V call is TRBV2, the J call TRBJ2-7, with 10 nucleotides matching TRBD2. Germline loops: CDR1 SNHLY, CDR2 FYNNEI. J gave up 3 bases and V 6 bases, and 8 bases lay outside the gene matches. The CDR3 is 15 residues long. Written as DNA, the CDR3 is TGTGCCAGCAGGTCCGGGACTAGCGCTGGCTACGAGCAGTACTTC. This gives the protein CASRSGTSAGYEQYF.

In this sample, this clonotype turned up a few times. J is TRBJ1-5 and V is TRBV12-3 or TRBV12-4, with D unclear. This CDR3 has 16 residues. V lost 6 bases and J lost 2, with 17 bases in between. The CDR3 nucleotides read TGTGCCAGCAGCGGTCGTACGAGGAATGGCAATCAGCCCCAGCATTTT. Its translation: CASSGRTRNGNQPQHF.

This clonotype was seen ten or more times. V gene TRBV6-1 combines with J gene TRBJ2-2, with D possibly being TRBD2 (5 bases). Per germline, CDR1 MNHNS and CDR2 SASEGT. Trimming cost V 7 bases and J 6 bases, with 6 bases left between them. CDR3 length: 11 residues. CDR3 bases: TGTGCCAGCAAGGAGGCCGGGGAGCTGTTTTTT. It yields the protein CASKEAGELFF.

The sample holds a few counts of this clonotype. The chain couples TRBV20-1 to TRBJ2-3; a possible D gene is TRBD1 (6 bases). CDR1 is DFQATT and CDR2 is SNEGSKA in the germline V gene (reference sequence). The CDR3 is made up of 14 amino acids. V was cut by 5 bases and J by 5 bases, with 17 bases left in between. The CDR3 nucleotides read TGCAGTGCTCCCTCAGGGGTAAGGGGAGATACGCAGTATTTT. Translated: CSAPSGVRGDTQYF.

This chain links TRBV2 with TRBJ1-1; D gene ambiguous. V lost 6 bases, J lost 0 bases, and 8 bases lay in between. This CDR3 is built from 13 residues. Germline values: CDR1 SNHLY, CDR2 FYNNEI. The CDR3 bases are TGTGCCAGCAGAGGAAGGATGAACACTGAAGCTTTCTTT. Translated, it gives CASRGRMNTEAFF.

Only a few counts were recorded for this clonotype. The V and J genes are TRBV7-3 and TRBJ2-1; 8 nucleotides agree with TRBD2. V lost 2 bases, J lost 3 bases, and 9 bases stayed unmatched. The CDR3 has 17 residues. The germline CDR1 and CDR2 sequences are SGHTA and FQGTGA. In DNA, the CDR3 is TGTGCCAGCAGCTTATCGGGAGGGCTAGCGGGCTACAATGAGCAGTTCTTC. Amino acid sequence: CASSLSGGLAGYNEQFF.